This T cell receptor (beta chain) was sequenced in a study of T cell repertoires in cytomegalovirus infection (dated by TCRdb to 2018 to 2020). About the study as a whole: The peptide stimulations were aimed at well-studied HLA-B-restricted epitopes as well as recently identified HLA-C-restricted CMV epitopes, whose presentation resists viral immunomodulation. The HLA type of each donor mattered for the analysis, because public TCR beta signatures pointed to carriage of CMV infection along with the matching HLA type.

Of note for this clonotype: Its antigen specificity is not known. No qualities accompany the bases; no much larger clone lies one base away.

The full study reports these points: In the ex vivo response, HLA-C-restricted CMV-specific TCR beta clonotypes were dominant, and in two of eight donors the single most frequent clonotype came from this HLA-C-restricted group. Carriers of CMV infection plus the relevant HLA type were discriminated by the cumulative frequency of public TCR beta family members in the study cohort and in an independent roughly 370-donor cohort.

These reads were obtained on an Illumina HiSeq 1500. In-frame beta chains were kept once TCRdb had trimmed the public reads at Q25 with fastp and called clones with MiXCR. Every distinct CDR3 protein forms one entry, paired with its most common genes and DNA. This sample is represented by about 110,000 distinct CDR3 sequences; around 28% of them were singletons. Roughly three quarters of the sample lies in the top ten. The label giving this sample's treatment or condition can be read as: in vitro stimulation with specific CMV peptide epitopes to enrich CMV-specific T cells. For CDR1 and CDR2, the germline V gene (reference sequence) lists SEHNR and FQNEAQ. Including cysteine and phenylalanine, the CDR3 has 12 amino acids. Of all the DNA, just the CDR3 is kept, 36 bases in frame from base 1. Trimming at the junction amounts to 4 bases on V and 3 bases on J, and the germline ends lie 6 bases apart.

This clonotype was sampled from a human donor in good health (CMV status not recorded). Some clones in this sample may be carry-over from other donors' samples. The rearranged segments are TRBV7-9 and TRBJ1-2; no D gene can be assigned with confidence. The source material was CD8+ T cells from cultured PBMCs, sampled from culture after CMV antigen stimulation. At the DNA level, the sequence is TGTGCCAGCAGCTCCGGATACTATGGCTACACCTTC. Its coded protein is CASSSGYYGYTF.